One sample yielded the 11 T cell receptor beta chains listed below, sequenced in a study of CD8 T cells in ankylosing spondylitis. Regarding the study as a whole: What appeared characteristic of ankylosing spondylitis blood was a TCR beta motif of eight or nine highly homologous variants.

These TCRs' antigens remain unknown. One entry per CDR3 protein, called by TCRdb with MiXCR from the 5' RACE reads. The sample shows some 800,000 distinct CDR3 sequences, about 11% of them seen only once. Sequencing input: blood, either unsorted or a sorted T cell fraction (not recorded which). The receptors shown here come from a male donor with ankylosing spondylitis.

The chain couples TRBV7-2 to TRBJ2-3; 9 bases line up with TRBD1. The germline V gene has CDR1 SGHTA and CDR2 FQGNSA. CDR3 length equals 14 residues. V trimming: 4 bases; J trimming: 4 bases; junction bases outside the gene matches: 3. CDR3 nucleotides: TGTGCCAGCAGCTCGGACAGGGGAGCAGATACGCAGTATTTT. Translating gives CASSSDRGADTQYF. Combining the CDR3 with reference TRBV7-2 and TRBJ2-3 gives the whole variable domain GAGVSQSPSNKVTEKGKDVELRCDPISGHTALYWYRQSLGQGLEFLIYFQGNSAPDKSGLPSDRFSAERTGGSVSTLTIQRTQQEDSAVYLCASSSDRGADTQYFGPGTRLTVL.

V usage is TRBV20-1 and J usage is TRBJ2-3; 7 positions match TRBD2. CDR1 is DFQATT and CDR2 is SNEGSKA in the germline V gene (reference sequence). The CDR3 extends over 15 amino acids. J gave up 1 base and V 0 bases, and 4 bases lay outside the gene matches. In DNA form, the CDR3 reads TGCAGTGCTAGAGATAGTGCGGGAGGCACAGATACGCAGTATTTT. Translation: CSARDSAGGTDTQYF.

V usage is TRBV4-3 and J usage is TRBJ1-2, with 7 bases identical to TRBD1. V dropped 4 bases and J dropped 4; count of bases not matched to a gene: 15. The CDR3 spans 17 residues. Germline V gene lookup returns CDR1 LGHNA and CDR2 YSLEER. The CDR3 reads CASSRATGTESSYGYTF. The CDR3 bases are TGCGCCAGCAGCCGGGCCACCGGGACAGAATCCTCCTATGGCTACACCTTC.

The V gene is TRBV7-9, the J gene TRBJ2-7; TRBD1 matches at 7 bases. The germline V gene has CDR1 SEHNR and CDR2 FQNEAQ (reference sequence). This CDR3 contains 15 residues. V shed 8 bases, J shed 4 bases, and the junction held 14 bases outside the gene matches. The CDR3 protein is CASAFIRDSGYEQYF. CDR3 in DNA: TGTGCCAGCGCATTCATCCGGGACAGTGGATACGAGCAGTACTTC.

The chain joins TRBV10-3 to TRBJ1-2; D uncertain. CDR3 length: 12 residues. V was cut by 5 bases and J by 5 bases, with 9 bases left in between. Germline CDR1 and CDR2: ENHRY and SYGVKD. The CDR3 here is CAISRTYYGYTF. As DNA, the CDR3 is TGTGCCATCAGTCGCACATATTATGGCTACACCTTC.

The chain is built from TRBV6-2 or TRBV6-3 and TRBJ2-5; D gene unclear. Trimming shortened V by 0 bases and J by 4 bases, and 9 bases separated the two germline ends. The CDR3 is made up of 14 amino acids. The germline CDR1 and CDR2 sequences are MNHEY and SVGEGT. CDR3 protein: CASSYSPWGETQYF. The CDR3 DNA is TGTGCCAGCAGTTACTCCCCCTGGGGAGAGACCCAGTACTTC.

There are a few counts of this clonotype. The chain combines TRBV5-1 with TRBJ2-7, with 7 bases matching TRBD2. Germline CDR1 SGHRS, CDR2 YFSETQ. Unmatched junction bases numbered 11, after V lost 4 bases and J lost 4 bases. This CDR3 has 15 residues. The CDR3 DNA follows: TGCGCCAGCAGCCCGGCGGGGGATCCCACTTACGAGCAGTACTTC. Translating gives CASSPAGDPTYEQYF.

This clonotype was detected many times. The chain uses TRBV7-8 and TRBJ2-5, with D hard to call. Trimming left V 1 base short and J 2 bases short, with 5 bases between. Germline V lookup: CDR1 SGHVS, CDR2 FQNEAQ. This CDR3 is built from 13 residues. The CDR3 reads CASSLGNQETQYF. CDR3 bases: TGTGCCAGCAGCTTAGGCAATCAAGAGACCCAGTACTTC.

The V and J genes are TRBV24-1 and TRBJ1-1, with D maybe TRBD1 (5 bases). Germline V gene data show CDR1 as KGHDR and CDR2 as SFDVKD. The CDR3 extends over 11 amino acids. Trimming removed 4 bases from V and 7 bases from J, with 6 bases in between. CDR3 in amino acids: CATSEDSEAFF. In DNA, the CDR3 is TGTGCCACCAGTGAAGACAGTGAAGCTTTCTTT.

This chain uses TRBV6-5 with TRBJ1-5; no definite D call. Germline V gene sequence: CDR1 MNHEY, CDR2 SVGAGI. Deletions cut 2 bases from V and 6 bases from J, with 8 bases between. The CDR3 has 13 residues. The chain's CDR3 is CASSYHGGQPQHF. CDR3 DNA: TGTGCCAGCAGTTACCATGGCGGTCAGCCCCAGCATTTT.

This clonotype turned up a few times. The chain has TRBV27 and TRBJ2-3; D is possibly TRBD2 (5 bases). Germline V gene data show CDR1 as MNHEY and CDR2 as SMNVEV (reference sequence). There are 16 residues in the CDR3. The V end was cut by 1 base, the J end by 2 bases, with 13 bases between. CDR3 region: CASSLYRGLYTDTQYF. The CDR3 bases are TGTGCCAGCAGTTTATATCGGGGTTTATACACAGATACGCAGTATTTT.